This T cell receptor (beta chain) was retrieved from a study of T cell responses to AZD1222 COVID-19 vaccine. The method was immunoSEQ multiplex PCR; TCRdb's version includes in-frame clones alone and lacks a portion of them. In the table there are roughly 100,000 clones, about nine tenths of which are singletons. Overall study results and limits: Recipients of AZD1222 seropositive at baseline numbered only 6 or 7. Rises in breadth and depth of Spike-specific TCRs came after two AZD1222 doses. Donors were chiefly white British, with a greater number of females, and clonal diversity was perhaps underestimated.

With respect to this clone: Antigen: not known.

CDR3 size: 17 residues. The germline gives CDR1 SGHTS, CDR2 YDEGEE. V dropped 4 bases and J dropped 1 base, with 20 bases sitting between them. The sequence derives from an adult in good health. Sample: peripheral blood, taken on day 0 of AZD1222 vaccination. The rearrangement uses TRBV5-8 and TRBJ1-2; D is unclear. The CDR3 DNA reads as TGTGCCAGCAGCAGCGCCTTAGGCGCTGGTCATAACTATGGCTACACCTTC. Translated: CASSSALGAGHNYGYTF.